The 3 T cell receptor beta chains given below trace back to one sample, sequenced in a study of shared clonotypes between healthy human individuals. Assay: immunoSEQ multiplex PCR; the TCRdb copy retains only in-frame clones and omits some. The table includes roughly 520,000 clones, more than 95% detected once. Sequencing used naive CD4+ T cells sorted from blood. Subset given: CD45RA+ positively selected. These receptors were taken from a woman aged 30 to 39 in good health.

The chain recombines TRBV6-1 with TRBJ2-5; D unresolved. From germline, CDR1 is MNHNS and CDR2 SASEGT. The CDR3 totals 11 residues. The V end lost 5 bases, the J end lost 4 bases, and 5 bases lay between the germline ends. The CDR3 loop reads CASSFGETQYF. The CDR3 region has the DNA TGTGCCAGCAGTTTTGGAGAGACCCAGTACTTC.

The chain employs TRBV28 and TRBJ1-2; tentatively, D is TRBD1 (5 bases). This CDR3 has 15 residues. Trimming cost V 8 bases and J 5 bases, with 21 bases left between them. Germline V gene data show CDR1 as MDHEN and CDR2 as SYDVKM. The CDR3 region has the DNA TGTGCCAGCCGCCCCGCCGGCTCGGGGGGGTATGGCTACACCTTC. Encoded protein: CASRPAGSGGYGYTF.

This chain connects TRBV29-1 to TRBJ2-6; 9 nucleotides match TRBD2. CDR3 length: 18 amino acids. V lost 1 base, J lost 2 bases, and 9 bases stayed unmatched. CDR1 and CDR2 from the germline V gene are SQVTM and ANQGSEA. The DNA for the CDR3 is TGCAGCGTTGAAGTAAGGGCGGGAGGGCCAACTGGGGCCAACGTCCTGACTTTC. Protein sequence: CSVEVRAGGPTGANVLTF.